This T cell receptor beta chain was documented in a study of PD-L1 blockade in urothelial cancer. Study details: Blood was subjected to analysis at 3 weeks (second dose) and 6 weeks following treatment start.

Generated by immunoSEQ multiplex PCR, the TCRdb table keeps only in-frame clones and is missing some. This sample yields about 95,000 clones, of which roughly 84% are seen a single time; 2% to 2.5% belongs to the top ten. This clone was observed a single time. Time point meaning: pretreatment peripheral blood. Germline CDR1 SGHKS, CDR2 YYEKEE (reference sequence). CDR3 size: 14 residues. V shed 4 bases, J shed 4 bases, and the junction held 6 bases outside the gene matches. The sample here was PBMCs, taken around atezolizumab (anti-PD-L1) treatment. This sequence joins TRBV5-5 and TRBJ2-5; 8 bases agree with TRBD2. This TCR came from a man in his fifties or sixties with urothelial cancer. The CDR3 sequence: CASSRAGVGETQYF. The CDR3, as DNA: TGTGCCAGCAGCCGAGCGGGAGTGGGAGAGACCCAGTACTTC.